What follows is one T cell receptor beta chain and its context. This record belongs to a study of Ad26.COV2.S vaccination and SARS-CoV-2 variants. Only in-frame clones appear in the TCRdb table, and some are missing; sequencing was by immunoSEQ multiplex PCR. The sample yields more than 300,000 clones, 86% seen once. Stated treatment: roughly 19 received Ad26.COV2.S at low or high dose, single or two shots; roughly 5 received placebo; per-sample allocation not given. Samples analyzed were those drawn on day 63 after the first vaccine or placebo injection. Trimming cost V 1 base and J 3 bases; bases outside gene matches: 3. Germline CDR1 and CDR2: SGHDN and FVKESK. This CDR3 has 16 residues.

The source of this sequence is a person between 18 and 59 years old who received the Ad26.COV2.S COVID-19 vaccine or a placebo. The sequencing used peripheral blood, collected in a trial of Ad26.COV2.S vaccine versus placebo. The chain couples TRBV14 to TRBJ2-1; 10 positions match TRBD2. CDR3 amino acids: CASSQVLAGYYNEQFF. CDR3 sequence (DNA): TGTGCCAGCAGCCAAGTACTAGCGGGGTACTACAATGAGCAGTTCTTC.